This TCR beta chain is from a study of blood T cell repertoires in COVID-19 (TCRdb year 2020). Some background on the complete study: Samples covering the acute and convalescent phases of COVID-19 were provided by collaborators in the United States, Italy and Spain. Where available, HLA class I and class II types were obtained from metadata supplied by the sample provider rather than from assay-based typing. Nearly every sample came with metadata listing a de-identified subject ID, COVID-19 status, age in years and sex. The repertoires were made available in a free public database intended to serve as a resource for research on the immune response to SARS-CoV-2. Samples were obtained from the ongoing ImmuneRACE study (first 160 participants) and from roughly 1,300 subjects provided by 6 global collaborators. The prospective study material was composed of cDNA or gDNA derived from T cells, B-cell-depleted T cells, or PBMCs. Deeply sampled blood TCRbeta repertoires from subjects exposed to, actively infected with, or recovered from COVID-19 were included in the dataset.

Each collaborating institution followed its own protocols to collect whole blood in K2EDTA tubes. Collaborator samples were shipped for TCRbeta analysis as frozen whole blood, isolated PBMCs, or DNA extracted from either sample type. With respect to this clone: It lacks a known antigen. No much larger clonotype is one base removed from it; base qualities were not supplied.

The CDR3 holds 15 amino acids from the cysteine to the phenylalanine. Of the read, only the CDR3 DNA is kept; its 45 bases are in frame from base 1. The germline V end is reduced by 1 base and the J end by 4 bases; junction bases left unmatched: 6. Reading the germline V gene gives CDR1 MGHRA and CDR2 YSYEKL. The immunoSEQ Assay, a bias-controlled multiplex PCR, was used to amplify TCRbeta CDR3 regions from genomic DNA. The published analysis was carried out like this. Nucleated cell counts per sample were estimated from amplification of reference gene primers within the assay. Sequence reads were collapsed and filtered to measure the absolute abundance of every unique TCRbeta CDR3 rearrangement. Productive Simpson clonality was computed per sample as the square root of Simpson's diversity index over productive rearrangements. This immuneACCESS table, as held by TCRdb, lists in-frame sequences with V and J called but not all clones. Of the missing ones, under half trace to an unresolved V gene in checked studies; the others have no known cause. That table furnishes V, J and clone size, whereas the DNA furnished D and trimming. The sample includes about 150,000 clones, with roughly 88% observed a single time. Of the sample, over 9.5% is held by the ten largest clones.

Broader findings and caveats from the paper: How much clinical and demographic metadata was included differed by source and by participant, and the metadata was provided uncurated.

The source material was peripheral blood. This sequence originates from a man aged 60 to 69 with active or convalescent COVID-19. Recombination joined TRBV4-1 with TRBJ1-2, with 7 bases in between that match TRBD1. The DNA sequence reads TGCGCCAGCAGCCAAGCCGATGGACAGGCCTATGGCTACACCTTC. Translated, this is CASSQADGQAYGYTF.